The source of this T cell receptor (beta chain) is a study of CD8 T cells in ankylosing spondylitis. Findings and caveats of the study: Several highly homologous variants made up a TCR beta motif that seemed to typify ankylosing spondylitis blood.

In its sample, this clonotype was seen many times. Its matching antigen is unknown. The V end was cut by 1 base, the J end by 0 bases, with 11 bases between. The V gene's germline CDR1 is SQVTM and CDR2 ANQGSEA. There are 15 residues in the CDR3. Libraries for TCR beta were made by quantitative 5'-RACE with molecular barcodes. TCRdb reanalysed the 5' RACE reads using MiXCR and keeps one entry per CDR3 protein. The sample has fewer than 400,000 distinct CDR3 sequences, under 8.5% seen once. V gene TRBV29-1 combines with J gene TRBJ2-3; D possibly corresponds to TRBD2 (6 bases). This sequence originates from a male donor with ankylosing spondylitis. The sequencing sample was made of blood, either unsorted or a sorted T cell fraction (not recorded which). CDR3 nucleotide sequence: TGCAGCGTTGAAGTCGTTGCGGGAAGCACAGATACGCAGTATTTT. It is translated as CSVEVVAGSTDTQYF.